This T cell receptor beta chain was documented in a study of naive and memory T cell subsets. Overall study results and limits: Naive and memory subsets had different power law exponents for TCR abundance.

A word on this clonotype: The antigen is not known.

Two oligonucleotides, mixed equimolar, formed the beta constant-region primer covering TRBC1 and TRBC2. Ligated cDNA was amplified by four rounds of PCR with nested alpha and beta constant-region primers and SP2. MiXCR, applied by TCRdb to the UMI-ligation and nested PCR reads, yields one record per CDR3 protein. The sample gives about 22,000 distinct CDR3 sequences, 7% to 9% of which show up once; 20% to 25% is in the top ten. The sequencing input was central memory CD8+ T cells from blood. The receptor comes from a human donor in good health.

The CDR3 loop is CATSRDLGGNQPQHF. Written as DNA, the CDR3 is TGTGCCACCAGCAGAGATTTGGGGGGGAATCAGCCCCAGCATTTT. The chain is built from TRBV15 and TRBJ1-5, with a possible D match to TRBD1 (5 bases). The CDR3 runs 15 residues. V was clipped by 0 bases and J by 4 bases, with 10 bases between them. Germline V gene data show CDR1 as LNHNV and CDR2 as YYDKDF (reference sequence). Based on the CDR3 plus reference TRBV15 and TRBJ1-5, the full variable domain is DAMVIQNPRYQVTQFGKPVTLSCSQTLNHNVMYWYQQKSSQAPKLLFHYYDKDFNNEADTPDNFQSRRPNTSFCFLDIRSPGLGDTAMYLCATSRDLGGNQPQHFGDGTRLSIL.